This T cell receptor beta chain was obtained from a study of blood T cell repertoires in COVID-19. Original analysis: How many nucleated cells were present was estimated from reference gene primer amplification. Some clones are missing from TCRdb's copy, which holds only in-frame ones; the method was immunoSEQ multiplex PCR. V, J and clone size were drawn from that table, and D and trimming were deduced from the DNA. The data show approximately 480,000 clones, 87% seen once. Enrollees, about 18 to 89 years old, lived in 24 US areas. Which cohort a participant joined came from the clinical history participants gave. Recovered participants had two consecutive negative NP/OP PCR tests, healthcare professional clearance, or symptom resolution. The CDR3 covers 17 residues. Germline assignment: CDR1 LGHDT and CDR2 YNNKEL (reference sequence). Trimming removed 1 base from V and 1 base from J, with 16 bases in between.

Sequenced material: PBMCs or T cells enriched from blood (not recorded which). The chain couples TRBV3-1 (or the pseudogene TRBV3-2) to TRBJ2-5, with D perhaps TRBD2 (6 bases). This clonotype was sampled from a woman in her late teens or twenties who had recovered from COVID-19. The DNA of the CDR3 is TGTGCCAGCAGCCAAGTTGGAGGGGCCCGCCCCCAAGAGACCCAGTACTTC. Amino acids: CASSQVGGARPQETQYF.